This T cell receptor (beta chain) appears in the sequencing data of a study of cytotoxic CD8 clonotypes in ibrutinib-treated CLL. Whole-study context: Response material was collected after a median around 12 months of treatment, range 6 to 36.

The V gene end was trimmed by 0 bases and the J gene end by 4 bases; junction bases not matched to a gene: 9. Germline V lookup: CDR1 SGHAT, CDR2 FQNNGV. The CDR3 length is 17 residues. Sequencing was performed with immunoSEQ multiplex PCR; in TCRdb, only in-frame clones are kept and a portion is missing. The table records approximately 90,000 clones, around 77% of them present only once. The sample consisted of PBMCs, taken after 24 months of ibrutinib treatment. The chain couples TRBV11-2 to TRBJ2-1; TRBD2 agrees at 7 bases. This TCR was recovered from a human donor with chronic lymphocytic leukemia. Here the CDR3 reads CASSLERDYLLYNEQFF. The CDR3 nucleotides are TGTGCCAGCAGCTTAGAGAGGGACTATTTATTGTACAATGAGCAGTTCTTC.